The rows below give T cell receptor beta chains drawn from one sample of a study of cytomegalovirus exposure and HLA in healthy donors. Libraries were prepared by immunoSEQ multiplex PCR; TCRdb keeps only in-frame clonotypes and omits some of them. The sample comprises around 94,000 clones, more than 75% of which are singletons, and about a tenth rests with the top ten. The sequenced material came from PBMCs. The receptors shown here come from a human donor in good health. Both conserved end residues are part of each CDR3. The D gene is left open where the match is weak. Where a row states a size, it is once, few, many or the class of an expanded clone; other rows omit it.

V: TRBV19; length: 15; J: TRBJ1-1; D: TRBD1; size: .; CDR3: CASTRTGQLNTEAFF; DNA: TGTGCCAGTACAAGGACAGGGCAATTGAACACTGAAGCTTTCTTT
V: TRBV9; length: 16; J: TRBJ1-3; D: TRBD1; size: .; CDR3: CASSIAGTGVGNTIYF; DNA: TGTGCCAGCAGCATCGCCGGGACAGGGGTAGGAAACACCATATATTTT
V: TRBV29-1; length: 13; J: TRBJ2-7; D: TRBD1; size: .; CDR3: CSVWTGGSYEQYF; DNA: TGCAGCGTTTGGACAGGGGGTTCCTACGAGCAGTACTTC
V: TRBV18; length: 14; J: TRBJ1-6; D: TRBD1; size: few; CDR3: CASSPTGERSPLHF; DNA: TGTGCCAGCTCACCGACAGGGGAGCGATCACCCCTCCACTTT
V: TRBV30; length: 13; J: TRBJ2-3; D: TRBD2; size: .; CDR3: CAGASGGPVTQYF; DNA: TGTGCCGGCGCTAGCGGGGGGCCGGTTACGCAGTATTTT
V: TRBV6-1; length: 11; J: TRBJ2-7; D: .; size: few; CDR3: CASSAIYEQYF; DNA: TGTGCCAGCAGTGCAATCTACGAGCAGTACTTC
V: TRBV30; length: 14; J: TRBJ1-2; D: TRBD1; size: .; CDR3: CAWGPHRDSHGYTF; DNA: TGTGCCTGGGGTCCACATCGGGACAGTCATGGCTACACCTTC
V: TRBV6-1; length: 11; J: TRBJ2-2; D: .; size: .; CDR3: CASTRTGELFF; DNA: TGTGCCAGCACGAGGACCGGGGAGCTGTTTTTT
V: TRBV7-2; length: 13; J: TRBJ2-7; D: TRBD1; size: .; CDR3: CASSSRQGFEQYF; DNA: TGTGCCAGCAGCTCCCGACAGGGGTTCGAGCAGTACTTC
V: TRBV5-1; length: 14; J: TRBJ2-1; D: TRBD2; size: .; CDR3: CASSSGGINNEQFF; DNA: TGCGCCAGCAGCTCGGGAGGGATCAACAATGAGCAGTTCTTC
V: TRBV2; length: 11; J: TRBJ2-7; D: .; size: .; CDR3: CAEGAVGEQYF; DNA: TGTGCCGAAGGGGCAGTCGGCGAGCAGTACTTC
V: TRBV5-5; length: 14; J: TRBJ2-3; D: TRBD1; size: .; CDR3: CASSWGTGTDTQYF; DNA: TGTGCCAGCAGCTGGGGGACAGGCACAGATACGCAGTATTTT
V: TRBV7-8; length: 12; J: TRBJ1-5; D: .; size: .; CDR3: CASSLGGQPQHF; DNA: TGTGCCAGCAGCCTCGGTGGTCAGCCCCAGCATTTT
V: TRBV29-1; length: 14; J: TRBJ2-7; D: .; size: .; CDR3: CSVEGEETSYEQYF; DNA: TGCAGCGTTGAGGGGGAGGAGACCTCCTACGAGCAGTACTTC